This T cell receptor (beta chain) stems from a study of T-cell reconstitution after alpha-beta-depleted transplantation in children. Points from the study as a whole: Where some patients showed high TCRbeta diversity at day 60, it came from recipient T cells and thymic progenitors that had survived. Alpha-beta T cells about two months after transplant reportedly derived from several hundred expanded graft clones. Diversity and T-cell counts at one year after transplant derived mostly from new T cells.

Germline CDR1 and CDR2: DFQATT and SNEGSKA (reference sequence). V gave up 3 bases and J gave up 2 bases, with 8 bases separating them. The CDR3 is 13 residues long. Using unique molecular identifiers, the investigators prepared the TCRbeta library. A single record per CDR3 protein comes from TCRdb applying MiXCR to the PCR reads. The sample includes about 420,000 distinct CDR3 sequences, 15% to 20% of them seen just once. This clonotype was picked up a small number of times. As yet, its antigen is unknown. This receptor was obtained from a boy under two years old who had a stem cell transplant for Wiskott-Aldrich syndrome, so the T cells may come from the graft donor. The source material was PBMCs, mostly from graft donor cells, sampled 360 days after TCRalphabeta/CD19-depleted stem cell transplant. The chain is built from TRBV20-1 and TRBJ2-1, with D possibly TRBD2 on 5 matching bases. The chain's CDR3 is CSASGNPYNEQFF. The CDR3 DNA reads TGCAGTGCTAGCGGGAACCCCTACAATGAGCAGTTCTTC.